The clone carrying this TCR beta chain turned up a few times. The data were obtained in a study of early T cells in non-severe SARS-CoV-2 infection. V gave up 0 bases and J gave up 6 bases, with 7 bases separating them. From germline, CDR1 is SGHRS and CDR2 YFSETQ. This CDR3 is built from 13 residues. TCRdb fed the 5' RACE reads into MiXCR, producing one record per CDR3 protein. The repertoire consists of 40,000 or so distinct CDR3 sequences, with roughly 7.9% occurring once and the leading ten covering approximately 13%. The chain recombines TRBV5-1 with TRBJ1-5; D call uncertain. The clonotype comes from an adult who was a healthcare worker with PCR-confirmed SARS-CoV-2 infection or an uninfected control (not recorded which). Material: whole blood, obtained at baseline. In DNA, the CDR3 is TGCGCCAGCAGCTTGGCACCAGGTCAGCCCCAGCATTTT. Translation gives CASSLAPGQPQHF.